This paragraph reports one TCR beta chain. Antigen unknown. The data were obtained in a study of T cell responses to AZD1222 COVID-19 vaccine. Background on the study: Second-dose intervals of approximately 4 or approximately 12 weeks were pooled. Study results and caveats: Variant regions that are unmutated are reportedly the target of nearly half of spike-specific TCRs. CD4 TCRs covered the whole spike, strongest at regions 160-218 and 743-854. Donors were largely white British and mainly female; clonal diversity was possibly underestimated.

TCRdb's table, derived via immunoSEQ multiplex PCR, lists solely in-frame clones and lacks some. The sample shows 90,000 to 150,000 clones, about 88% of them seen only once. The CDR3 covers 15 residues. The sample in question was peripheral blood, obtained on day 0 of AZD1222 vaccination. The receptor's source is an adult in good health. The rearrangement joins TRBV7-5 to TRBJ2-2; the table's TRBD2 call for D was not verified on the DNA. TRBV7-5 is annotated as a pseudogene. For the CDR3, the DNA is TGTGCCTTTAGCCTTAGGCTGGTTTACACCGGGGAGCTGTTTTTT. Its protein product is CAFSLRLVYTGELFF.